This T cell receptor (beta chain) was recovered during a study of early T cells in non-severe SARS-CoV-2 infection. About the study: The sequenced material was bulk RNA from unsorted whole blood, and its chains were unpaired.

Study-level findings and limits: VDJdb matching, biased toward anti-spike CD8 responses, missed private and CD4 specificities.

From germline, CDR1 is SGHRS and CDR2 YFSETQ. This CDR3 comprises 15 residues. V was shortened by 2 bases and J by 0 bases, with 9 bases between the two germline ends. Note on this clonotype: The target antigen is unknown.

Individual cDNA molecules carried attached unique molecular identifiers. MiXCR, applied by TCRdb to the 5' RACE reads, yields one record per CDR3 protein. The repertoire holds roughly 35,000 distinct CDR3 sequences, with roughly 5% as singletons. The sequence derives from an adult who was a healthcare worker with PCR-confirmed SARS-CoV-2 infection or an uninfected control (not recorded which). Source material: whole blood. The genes are TRBV5-1 and TRBJ1-3; no reliable D call. In DNA, the CDR3 is TGCGCCAGCAGCTTCAGTTGGGGCTCTGGAAACACCATATATTTT. Translation gives CASSFSWGSGNTIYF.